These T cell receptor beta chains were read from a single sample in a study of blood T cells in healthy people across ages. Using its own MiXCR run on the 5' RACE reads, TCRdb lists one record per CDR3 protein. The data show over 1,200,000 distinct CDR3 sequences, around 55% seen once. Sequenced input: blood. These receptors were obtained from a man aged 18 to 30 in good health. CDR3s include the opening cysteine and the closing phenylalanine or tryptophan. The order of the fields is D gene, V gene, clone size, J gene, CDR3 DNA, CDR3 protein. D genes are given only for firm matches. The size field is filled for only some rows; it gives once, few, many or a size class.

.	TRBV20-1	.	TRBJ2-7	TGCAGTGCTCGAGCAGGGGATTCCTACGAGCAGTACTTC	CSARAGDSYEQYF
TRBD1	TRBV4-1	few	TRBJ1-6	TGCGCCAGCAGCCACGGACAGGGTCCAAATCGAAACCACTTT	CASSHGQGPNRNHF
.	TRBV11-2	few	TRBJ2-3	TGTGCCAGCAGCTCAGTAGAAGATACGCAGTATTTT	CASSSVEDTQYF
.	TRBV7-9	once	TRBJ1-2	TGTGCCAGCAGCTTGATATCTGGTGGCTACACCTTC	CASSLISGGYTF
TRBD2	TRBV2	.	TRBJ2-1	TGTGCCAGCAGGCGGACTAGCCGCCGTGTTGAGCAGTTCTTC	CASRRTSRRVEQFF
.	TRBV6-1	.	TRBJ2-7	TGTGCCAGCACCCCGGGACGGATACTCTACGAGCAGTACTTC	CASTPGRILYEQYF
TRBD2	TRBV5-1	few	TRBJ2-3	TGCGCCAGCAAAACTAGCGGGCTCGGGGATACGCAGTATTTT	CASKTSGLGDTQYF
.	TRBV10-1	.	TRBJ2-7	TGCGCCAGCAGCGGGACCCTCCTTTCCGAGCAGTACTTC	CASSGTLLSEQYF
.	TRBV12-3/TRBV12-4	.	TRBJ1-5	TGTGCCAGCAGCCAGGGACATCAGCCCCAGCATTTT	CASSQGHQPQHF
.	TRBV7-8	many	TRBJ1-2	TGTGCCAGCAGCTTAGCAGGGGCCTATGGCTACACCTTC	CASSLAGAYGYTF
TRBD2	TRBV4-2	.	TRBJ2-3	TGTGCCAGCAGCCAAGGGGAACTAGCGGGGGACACAGATACGCAGTATTTT	CASSQGELAGDTDTQYF
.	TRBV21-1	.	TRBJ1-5	TGTGCCAGCAGCAAAGAGGGACGGACTTACAATCAGCCCCAGCATTTT	CASSKEGRTYNQPQHF
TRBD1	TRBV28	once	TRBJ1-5	TGTGCCAGCAGTTTGGTTCTTGGGGGACAGGGCCGGTTAAGGGATCAGCCCCAGCATTTT	CASSLVLGGQGRLRDQPQHF
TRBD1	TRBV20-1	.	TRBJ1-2	TGCAGTGCTAGAGGACCACAGGGGCAGGATGGCTACACCTTC	CSARGPQGQDGYTF
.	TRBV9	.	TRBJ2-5	TGTGCCAGCAGCGTAGGGGTCCCGGAAGAGACCCAGTACTTC	CASSVGVPEETQYF
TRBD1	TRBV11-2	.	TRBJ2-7	TGTGCCAGCAGCTTAGAGTCCTCAACAGGGGACTACGAGCAGTACTTC	CASSLESSTGDYEQYF
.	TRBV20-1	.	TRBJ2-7	TGCAGTGCCGCTAAGGGACGCAACCCCCTCTACGAGCAGTACTTC	CSAAKGRNPLYEQYF
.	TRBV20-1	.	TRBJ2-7	TGTAGTGCTAGCCCGGGAACCTACGAGCAGTACTTC	CSASPGTYEQYF
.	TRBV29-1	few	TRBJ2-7	TGCAGCGTTGTCCCTGCGGGCTCCTACGAGCAGTACTTC	CSVVPAGSYEQYF
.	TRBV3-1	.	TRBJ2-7	TGTGCCAGCTATAATGGCTACGAGCAGTACTTC	CASYNGYEQYF
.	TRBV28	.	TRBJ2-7	TGTGCCAGCAGTTTCACGGCGACAGGTTCCCGGGGAAGGTACGAGCAGTACTTC	CASSFTATGSRGRYEQYF
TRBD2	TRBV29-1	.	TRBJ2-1	TGCAGCGTTGTACTAGCGGGGCCTAGAGGTGGGCAGTTCTTC	CSVVLAGPRGGQFF